The sequence of this T cell receptor beta chain was determined in a study of blood T cells in healthy people across ages. General observations from the study: It was the long-lived donors that had more naive CD4+ cells and higher diversity than aged donors.

The germline V gene has CDR1 MNHEY and CDR2 SVGEGT. This CDR3 comprises 15 residues. The trim removed 6 bases at V and 1 base at J, leaving 7 bases unmatched. This clonotype appeared a few times. Its specificity is unknown. With a J-beta primer mix and a sample-barcoded 5' primer, a second PCR ran about 7 to 11 cycles. TCRdb itself ran the 5' RACE reads through MiXCR, one entry per CDR3 protein. The data hold about 1.6 million distinct CDR3 sequences, with about 35% observed a single time. The sample taken for sequencing was blood. This TCR came from a woman under 40 in good health. This chain uses TRBV6-2 or TRBV6-3 with TRBJ2-3; 7 bases line up with TRBD2. This chain's CDR3 is CASSHRLAGTDTQYF. The CDR3, as DNA: TGTGCCAGCAGCCACCGACTAGCAGGCACAGATACGCAGTATTTT.